The 5 T cell receptor beta chains presented below share a single source sample, sequenced in a study of blood T cell repertoires in COVID-19. Clones were sequenced by immunoSEQ multiplex PCR, and TCRdb holds only the in-frame ones, with some missing. Of 200,000 to 250,000 clones detected, 85% to 90% appear once; the ten largest clones hold more than 5.5%. Source material: peripheral blood. Source of these receptors: an older man with acute or convalescent COVID-19.

The chain joins TRBV4-1 to TRBJ2-7; 13 bases match TRBD2. CDR3 size: 15 residues. V shed 4 bases, J shed 4 bases, and the junction held 4 bases outside the gene matches. The germline CDR1 and CDR2 sequences are MGHRA and YSYEKL. CDR3 nucleotides: TGCGCCAGCAGCCTGGGGACTAGCGGGATATACGAGCAGTACTTC. Its protein is CASSLGTSGIYEQYF.

The gene calls are TRBV10-3 and TRBJ2-3; TRBD2 is a possible D gene (5 bases). The germline V gene encodes CDR1 ENHRY and CDR2 SYGVKD. CDR3 length: 11 residues. V lost 6 bases, J lost 7 bases, and 8 bases lay in between. The CDR3 protein is CAIRRGNTQYF. CDR3 nucleotides: TGTGCCATCAGGCGAGGGAATACGCAGTATTTT.

J is TRBJ2-3 and V is TRBV5-4; 8 bases agree with TRBD2. Germline CDR1 SGHNT, CDR2 YYREEE (reference sequence). Losses at the gene ends were 2 bases for V and 1 base for J; bases not matched to a gene: 6. This CDR3 has 16 residues. The CDR3 loop is CASSLGLARGTDTQYF. The CDR3 region has the DNA TGTGCCAGCAGCTTAGGACTAGCCCGGGGCACAGATACGCAGTATTTT.

V is TRBV28 and J is TRBJ1-4; TRBD1 is a possible D gene (6 bases). The germline gives CDR1 MDHEN, CDR2 SYDVKM. This CDR3 has 14 amino acids. Trimming removed 7 bases at V and 8 bases at J, with 17 bases between. The CDR3 sequence: CASTLRGFREKLFF. The CDR3 DNA is TGTGCCAGCACCCTCAGGGGCTTCCGGGAAAAACTGTTTTTT.

The sample holds one count of this clone. This chain uses TRBV5-1 with TRBJ1-2, with 7 bases matching TRBD1. The CDR3 sequence is 14 residues long. Germline-derived CDR1 and CDR2 are SGHRS and YFSETQ. V trimming: 4 bases; J trimming: 6 bases; junction bases outside the gene matches: 9. Here the CDR3 DNA reads TGCGCCAGCAGCATCCGGGACAGCGACGATGGCTACACCTTC. As protein: CASSIRDSDDGYTF.